This record looks at one T cell receptor beta chain sequence and its context. This specimen belongs to a study of CD4 and CD8 cells across lung adenocarcinoma regions. TCRdb recomputed calls from the PCR reads with MiXCR, one row per CDR3 protein. Counted here are about 25,000 distinct CDR3 sequences, 40% to 50% occurring once; the ten biggest clones make up roughly 50%. Source material: CD8+ T cells from the center of a lung tumor. The sequence was obtained from a male donor with lung adenocarcinoma. The CD4 and CD8 labels of this study may be unreliable.

CDR3 bases: TGCGCCAGCAGCTTGGCCTTAAGCGTCCAAGAGACCCAGTACTTC. As protein: CASSLALSVQETQYF. The gene calls are TRBV5-1 and TRBJ2-5; unclear D gene. The length of the CDR3 is 15 residues. Germline V gives CDR1 SGHRS, CDR2 YFSETQ. Deletions cut 0 bases from V and 1 base from J, with 10 bases between.